Presented here are 20 T cell receptor beta chains from one specimen sequenced in a study of T cell changes during pregnancy in multiple sclerosis. Assay used: immunoSEQ multiplex PCR; TCRdb lists only in-frame clones, some missing. The sample yields fewer than 65,000 clones, 94% seen once. Material: CD4+ T cells from peripheral blood mononuclear cells, obtained in the third trimester of pregnancy. The receptors come from a female donor with multiple sclerosis, enrolled in a pregnancy study.

This clone was picked up one time. The chain is built from TRBV2 and TRBJ1-2; D unresolved. Germline loops: CDR1 SNHLY, CDR2 FYNNEI. This CDR3 contains 12 residues. V lost 7 bases and J lost 8, with 14 bases in between. CDR3 in amino acids: CASTGTRGGYTF. The CDR3 DNA follows: TGTGCCAGCACGGGAACCCGAGGGGGCTACACCTTC.

The rearrangement uses TRBV11-2 and TRBJ2-1; TRBD2 agrees at 7 bases. CDR1 is SGHAT and CDR2 is FQNNGV in the germline V gene. The CDR3 has 16 amino acids. V shed 2 bases and J 1 base; nucleotides not matched to a gene: 5. Here the CDR3 reads CASSLITGLSYNEQFF. CDR3 nucleotide sequence: TGTGCCAGCAGCTTAATCACGGGACTATCCTACAATGAGCAGTTCTTC.

The V gene is TRBV30, the J gene TRBJ2-5; 11 positions agree with TRBD2. In germline, CDR1 is GTSNPN, CDR2 SVGIG (reference sequence). J lost 7 bases, V lost 7 bases, and 11 bases had no gene match. This CDR3 has 14 residues. The CDR3 reads CAFTITSGGGTQYF. CDR3 nucleotides: TGTGCCTTCACCATTACTAGCGGGGGTGGGACCCAGTACTTC. Supplemented by reference TRBV30 and TRBJ2-5, the full variable domain reads SQTIHQWPATLVQPVGSPLSLECTVEGTSNPNLYWYRQAAGRGLQLLFYSVGIGQISSEVPQNLSASRPQDRQFILSSKKLLLSDSGFYLCAFTITSGGGTQYFGPGTRLLVL.

The chain employs TRBV6-1 and TRBJ1-5, with 8 bases matching TRBD1. The ends lost 4 bases at V and 4 bases at J; junction bases unmatched: 6. The length of the CDR3 is 15 residues. CDR1 and CDR2 (germline): MNHNS, SASEGT. CDR3 nucleotides: TGTGCCAGCAGTGCAGGGGGCAGTCGGAATCAGCCCCAGCATTTT. Amino acids: CASSAGGSRNQPQHF.

V usage is TRBV19 and J usage is TRBJ1-3; D may be TRBD1 (6 bases). V lost 5 bases and J lost 2, with 13 bases in between. The CDR3 runs to 15 residues. Germline CDR1 LNHDA, CDR2 SQIVND (reference sequence). The CDR3 DNA is TGTGCCAGTAGTCTTCGGACAGCGACTGGAAACACCATATATTTT. This codes for CASSLRTATGNTIYF.

V is TRBV5-1 and J is TRBJ2-3; maybe TRBD1 (6 bases). Trimming took off 7 bases at V and 4 bases at J, with 16 bases between the two ends. The V gene's germline CDR1 is SGHRS and CDR2 YFSETQ. The CDR3 runs to 14 residues. CDR3 amino acids: CASSVGGPADTQYF. The CDR3 nucleotides read TGCGCCAGCTCCGTTGGGGGCCCAGCAGATACGCAGTATTTT.

The V call is TRBV18, the J call TRBJ2-7; TRBD1 agrees at 9 bases. Per germline, CDR1 KGHSH and CDR2 LQKENI. The trim removed 3 bases at V and 7 bases at J, leaving 4 bases unmatched. This CDR3 is 13 amino acids long. CDR3 DNA: TGTGCCAGCTCACCCCAGGGACAGGGTGAGCAGTACTTC. Its translation: CASSPQGQGEQYF.

This clone was picked up one time. V usage is TRBV30 and J usage is TRBJ2-2; TRBD1 is a possible D gene (6 bases). The CDR3 is 15 residues long. Germline CDR1 and CDR2: GTSNPN and SVGIG (reference sequence). The CDR3 DNA sequence: TGTGGTCAGAGAGGGGGAATCCTGAACACCGGGGAGCTGTTTTTT. Protein product: CGQRGGILNTGELFF. The whole variable domain, remainder taken from reference TRBV30 and TRBJ2-2, is SQTIHQWPATLVQPVGSPLSLECTVEGTSNPNLYWYRQAAGRGLQLLFYSVGIGQISSEVPQNLSASRPQDRQFILSSKKLLLSDSGFYLCGQRGGILNTGELFFGEGSRLTVL.

In nucleotides, the CDR3 is TGTGCCAGCAGCCTAAGGACTAGCGGGACGTTCTACGAGCAGTACTTC. Encoded protein: CASSLRTSGTFYEQYF. The chain employs TRBV2 and TRBJ2-7; 12 nucleotides agree with TRBD2. V gave up 6 bases and J gave up 3 bases; unmatched junction bases: 9. Germline V gene sequence: CDR1 SNHLY, CDR2 FYNNEI. The CDR3 spans 16 residues.

This clone appeared once. The DNA for the CDR3 is TGTGCCAGCAACTCAAGAATTACCGGGGAGCTGTTTTTT. It yields the protein CASNSRITGELFF. V usage is TRBV27 and J usage is TRBJ2-2, with unresolved D. From germline, CDR1 is MNHEY and CDR2 SMNVEV (reference sequence). Trimming pared 7 bases from V and 5 bases from J, leaving 11 bases between. The CDR3 extends over 13 amino acids.

V is TRBV27 and J is TRBJ1-5; 8 nucleotides line up with TRBD1. The germline gives CDR1 MNHEY, CDR2 SMNVEV (reference sequence). The CDR3 runs 14 residues. Germline trimming cut 2 bases from V and 7 bases from J; bases unmatched to any gene: 4. The CDR3 reads CASSLETGGQPQHF. In DNA, the CDR3 is TGTGCCAGCAGTTTAGAAACAGGGGGGCAGCCCCAGCATTTT.

The V and J genes are TRBV28 and TRBJ1-2, with D hard to call. Between the trimmed V and J ends, which lost 8 bases and 2 bases, there was a span of 15 bases. From germline, CDR1 is MDHEN and CDR2 SYDVKM. The CDR3 loop spans 14 amino acids. The CDR3 region has the DNA TGTGCCAGCCAAAGTTTAAGGGAGAACTATGGCTACACCTTC. It codes for CASQSLRENYGYTF.

The chain recombines TRBV27 with TRBJ1-2; 8 nucleotides match TRBD1. Germline assignment: CDR1 MNHEY and CDR2 SMNVEV (reference sequence). This CDR3 is built from 14 residues. Unmatched junction bases numbered 5, after V lost 6 bases and J lost 2 bases. The CDR3 nucleotides are TGTGCCAGCAGGCGGGACAGGCCCAACTATGGCTACACCTTC. It encodes CASRRDRPNYGYTF.

To note about this clone: Germline is not matched at one junction end, which may reflect a read error. The rearrangement joins TRBV6-1 to TRBJ1-6; no clear D. The CDR3 has 14 amino acids. Per the germline V gene, CDR1 is MNHNS and CDR2 is SASEGT. CDR3 sequence (DNA): TGTGCCAGCAGCGATCCCAAAGCTAGAGGGCTTAAGGACTTT. Its translation: CASSDPKARGLKDF.

V is TRBV4-3 and J is TRBJ1-2; D may be TRBD1 (5 bases). This CDR3 has 17 amino acids. V was clipped by 1 base and J by 0 bases, with 15 bases between them. Germline loops: CDR1 LGHNA, CDR2 YSLEER. The CDR3 DNA sequence: TGCGCCAGCAGCCAAGCCGACAGAATAACGACTAACTATGGCTACACCTTC. Its translation is CASSQADRITTNYGYTF.

J is TRBJ2-5 and V is TRBV5-4, with TRBD2 as a possible D gene (7 bases). V lost 4 bases, J lost 4 bases, and 14 bases lay in between. The CDR3 length is 14 residues. Germline lookup yields CDR1 SGHNT and CDR2 YYREEE (reference sequence). CDR3 bases: TGTGCCAGCAGCCCGGGGGGCCAGACAGAGACCCAGTACTTC. Its protein is CASSPGGQTETQYF.

CDR3 sequence (DNA): TGTGCCAGTGGCCCCATTACAGGGGGGAACACTGAAGCTTTCTTT. Its protein is CASGPITGGNTEAFF. This rearrangement joins TRBV6-1 to TRBJ1-1; TRBD1 matches at 8 bases. CDR3 size: 15 residues. Germline CDR1 MNHNS, CDR2 SASEGT. V shed 9 bases, J shed 1 base, and the junction held 10 bases outside the gene matches.

The rearrangement uses TRBV30 and TRBJ2-5; 8 bases are a match to TRBD2. The CDR3 runs to 15 residues. Germline CDR1 and CDR2: GTSNPN and SVGIG (reference sequence). The V segment lost 4 bases and the J segment 5 bases; nucleotides outside the gene matches: 12. The CDR3, as DNA: TGTGCCTGGACACACGGGAGGGTTGGCAGGGAGACCCAGTACTTC. This gives the protein CAWTHGRVGRETQYF.

The chain has TRBV19 and TRBJ2-3, with TRBD2 matching over 7 bases. CDR3 length equals 16 residues. Trimming at V came to 1 base and at J to 0 bases, leaving 4 bases not matched to a gene. Germline CDR1 and CDR2: LNHDA and SQIVND (reference sequence). Here the CDR3 DNA reads TGTGCCAGTAGTATAGTCGGCGGGAGAAGCACAGATACGCAGTATTTT. Encoded protein: CASSIVGGRSTDTQYF.

The chain uses TRBV5-4 and TRBJ1-2, with a weak D call TRBD1 (5 bases). This CDR3 has 14 amino acids. Germline CDR1 reads SGHNT; CDR2 reads YYREEE (reference sequence). Trimming shortened V by 0 bases and J by 4 bases, and 10 bases separated the two germline ends. This chain's CDR3 is CASSLAGPSYGYTF. The CDR3 DNA reads TGTGCCAGCAGCTTGGCAGGGCCGAGCTATGGCTACACCTTC.